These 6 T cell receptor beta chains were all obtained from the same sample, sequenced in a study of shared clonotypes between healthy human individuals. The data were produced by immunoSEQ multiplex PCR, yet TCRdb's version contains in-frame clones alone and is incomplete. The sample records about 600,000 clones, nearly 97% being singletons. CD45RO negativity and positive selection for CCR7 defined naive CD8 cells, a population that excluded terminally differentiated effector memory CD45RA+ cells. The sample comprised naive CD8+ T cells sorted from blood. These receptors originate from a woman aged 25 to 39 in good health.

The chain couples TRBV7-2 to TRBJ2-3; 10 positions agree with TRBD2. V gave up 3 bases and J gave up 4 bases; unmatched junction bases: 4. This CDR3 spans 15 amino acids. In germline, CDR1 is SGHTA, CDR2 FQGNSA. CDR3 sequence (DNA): TGTGCCAGCAGCTTTCTAGCGGGAGTTGCAGATACGCAGTATTTT. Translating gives CASSFLAGVADTQYF.

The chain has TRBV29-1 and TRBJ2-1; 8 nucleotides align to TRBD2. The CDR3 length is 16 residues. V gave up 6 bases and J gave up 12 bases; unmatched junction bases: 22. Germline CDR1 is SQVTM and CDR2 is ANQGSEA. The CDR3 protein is CSVWPNTSGKLSSQFF. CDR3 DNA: TGCAGCGTATGGCCTAATACTAGCGGCAAACTCTCTTCGCAGTTCTTC.

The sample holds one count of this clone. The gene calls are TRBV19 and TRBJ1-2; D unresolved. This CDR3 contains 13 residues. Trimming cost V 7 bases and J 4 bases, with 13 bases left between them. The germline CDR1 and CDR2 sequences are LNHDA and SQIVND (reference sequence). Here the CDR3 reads CASNAGPFYGYTF. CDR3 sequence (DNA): TGTGCCAGTAACGCAGGTCCATTCTATGGCTACACCTTC. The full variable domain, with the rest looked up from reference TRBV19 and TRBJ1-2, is DGGITQSPKYLFRKEGQNVTLSCEQNLNHDAMYWYRQDPGQGLRLIYYSQIVNDFQKGDIAEGYSVSREKKESFPLTVTSAQKNPTAFYLCASNAGPFYGYTFGSGTRLTVV.

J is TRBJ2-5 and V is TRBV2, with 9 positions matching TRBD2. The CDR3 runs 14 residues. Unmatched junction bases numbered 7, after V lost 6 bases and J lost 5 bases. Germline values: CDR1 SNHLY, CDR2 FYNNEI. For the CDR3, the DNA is TGTGCCAGCAGAAATCTAGCGGGACGGGAGACCCAGTACTTC. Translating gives CASRNLAGRETQYF.

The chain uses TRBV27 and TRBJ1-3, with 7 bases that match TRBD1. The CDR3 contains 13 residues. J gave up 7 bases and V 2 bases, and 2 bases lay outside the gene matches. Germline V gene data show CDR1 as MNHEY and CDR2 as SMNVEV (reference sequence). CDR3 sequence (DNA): TGTGCCAGCAGTTTACAGGGGGGGAACACCATATATTTT. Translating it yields CASSLQGGNTIYF.

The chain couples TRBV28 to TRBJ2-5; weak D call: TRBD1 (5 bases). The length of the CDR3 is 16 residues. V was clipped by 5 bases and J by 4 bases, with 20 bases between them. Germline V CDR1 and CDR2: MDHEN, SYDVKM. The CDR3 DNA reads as TGTGCCAGCAGTCAATTATCCAAGGGGCCCACAGAGACCCAGTACTTC. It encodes CASSQLSKGPTETQYF.